Sequencing of this T cell receptor (beta chain) was carried out in a study of monozygotic twins with inflammatory bowel disease. The V gene's germline CDR1 is LGHNA and CDR2 YNFKEQ. The length of the CDR3 is 15 residues. Following a re-call of the 5' RACE reads, TCRdb has one entry per CDR3 protein and lacks DNA. The sample's table shows approximately 330,000 distinct CDR3 sequences. The chain recombines TRBV4-2 with TRBJ2-7; as DNA is missing, the TRBD2 call by TCRdb cannot be tested. Sequenced sample: blood. This TCR came from a human donor with ulcerative colitis or Crohn's disease, or a healthy co-twin of an affected twin (not recorded which). The CDR3 here is CASSQDPGLAREQYF.